This T cell receptor (beta chain) was retrieved from a study of shared clonotypes between healthy human individuals. About the study: Aged between 18 and 49, the donors were a couple of women and a few men.

Sorted-subset replicate PCRs used roughly 210 ng of genomic DNA. This amount corresponded to some 32,000 T cell genomes. In the authors' workflow: From ImmunoSEQ came sequences covering only the junction and carrying no quality scores, so filtering differed. The protocol was immunoSEQ multiplex PCR, while the TCRdb copy is restricted to in-frame clones and leaves out a portion. V and J calls and clone size are given by that table; D and trimming were obtained from the DNA. The sample has roughly 2.6 million clones, more than 80% seen once; the top ten hold about 0.13%. Broader study findings: Memory subsets generally showed lower estimated richness than naive subsets.

Regarding this clone: Its cognate antigen is unknown. The sample carries other DNA sequences with the same CDR3.

With 4 bases removed from V and 3 bases from J, the gap between germline ends came to 11 bases. This CDR3 is 14 amino acids long. The germline CDR1 and CDR2 sequences are SGHRS and YFSETQ. The sequenced material came from naive CD4+ T cells sorted from blood. Subset here: CD45RA+ positively selected. J is TRBJ2-1 and V is TRBV5-1; D uncertain. This TCR came from a young man in good health. This CDR3 reads CASSPLASYNEQFF. As DNA, the CDR3 is TGCGCCAGCAGCCCTCTGGCTAGCTACAATGAGCAGTTCTTC.